What follows are 14 T cell receptor beta chains derived from one specimen sequenced in a study of long-term antiretroviral therapy in people with HIV. At survey level, the immunoSEQ assay was run in its v3.0 version. Some clones are missing from TCRdb's copy, which holds only in-frame ones; the method was immunoSEQ multiplex PCR. The table records tens of thousands of clones, about 77% of them present only once. Sequenced here: unsorted PBMCs, sampled 0.5 years after starting antiretroviral therapy. The receptors stem from a woman aged 40 to 50 with HIV.

The V call is TRBV7-8, the J call TRBJ1-1; 9 nucleotides match TRBD1. The V gene end was trimmed by 2 bases and the J gene end by 1 base; junction bases not matched to a gene: 5. The CDR3 is 16 amino acids. Germline V gene lookup returns CDR1 SGHVS and CDR2 FQNEAQ. CDR3 sequence reads: CASSLTAGQGNTEAFF. The CDR3 DNA follows: TGTGCCAGCAGCTTAACCGCGGGACAGGGGAACACTGAAGCTTTCTTT.

This chain joins TRBV11-3 and TRBJ2-3; D ambiguous. From germline, CDR1 is SGHNT and CDR2 YENEEA. V dropped 3 bases and J dropped 5 bases, with 6 bases sitting between them. This CDR3 spans 12 amino acids. The CDR3 DNA reads as TGTGCCAGCAGCTTCTCGGGAGATACGCAGTATTTT. Its translation is CASSFSGDTQYF.

The V call is TRBV7-3, the J call TRBJ2-5; 8 bases match TRBD1. Germline V lookup: CDR1 SGHTA, CDR2 FQGTGA. The V segment lost 5 bases and the J segment 5 bases; nucleotides outside the gene matches: 4. The CDR3 is 13 residues long. For the CDR3, the DNA is TGTGCCAGCAGCCAGGGGGCGGGGGAGACCCAGTACTTC. Amino acids: CASSQGAGETQYF.

In this sample, this clone turned up a few times. Other DNA sequences of this sample code for an identical CDR3. The genes are TRBV15 and TRBJ2-7; TRBD1 agrees at 10 bases. CDR1 is LNHNV and CDR2 is YYDKDF in the germline V gene (reference sequence). The CDR3 consists of 15 residues. Losses at the gene ends were 3 bases for V and 3 bases for J; bases not matched to a gene: 5. The CDR3 is CATSSRDRGSYEQYF. CDR3 nucleotides: TGTGCCACCAGCAGCCGGGACAGGGGAAGCTACGAGCAGTACTTC.

The rearrangement joins TRBV7-8 to TRBJ1-1, with TRBD1 identical over 9 bases. The CDR3 spans 14 residues. Trimming at V came to 6 bases and at J to 11 bases, leaving 13 bases not matched to a gene. Germline V gene sequence: CDR1 SGHVS, CDR2 FQNEAQ. DNA for the CDR3: TGTGCCAGCAGGCCCCAAATAGGGACAGGGCTGGCTTTCTTT. Its translation is CASRPQIGTGLAFF. Together with reference TRBV7-8 and TRBJ1-1, the CDR3 gives the full variable domain: GAGVSQSPRYKVAKRGQDVALRCDPISGHVSLFWYQQALGQGPEFLTYFQNEAQLDKSGLPSDRFFAERPEGSVSTLKIQRTQQEDSAVYLCASRPQIGTGLAFFGQGTRLTVV.

The V gene is TRBV6-5, the J gene TRBJ2-1, with D possibly being TRBD2 (5 bases). The ends were cut back, 7 bases at V and 11 bases at J, with 12 bases in the middle. The CDR3 is made up of 11 amino acids. The V gene's germline CDR1 is MNHEY and CDR2 SVGAGI. CDR3 amino acids: CASTQGSQQFF. In DNA form, the CDR3 reads TGTGCCAGCACCCAAGGGAGTCAGCAGTTCTTC.

A single count supports this clone. The chain links TRBV4-3 to TRBJ2-5; D gene uncertain. In germline, CDR1 is LGHNA, CDR2 YSLEER. V dropped 0 bases and J dropped 3 bases, with 5 bases sitting between them. This CDR3 contains 13 residues. The CDR3 spells CASSQDTEETQYF. CDR3 DNA: TGCGCCAGCAGCCAAGATACGGAAGAGACCCAGTACTTC.

The chain has TRBV7-8 and TRBJ1-1; D ambiguous. Germline-derived CDR1 and CDR2 are SGHVS and FQNEAQ. CDR3 size: 14 residues. The V end was cut by 5 bases, the J end by 2 bases, with 12 bases between. CDR3 in amino acids: CASSTRWGNTEAFF. The CDR3 nucleotides read TGTGCCAGCAGCACCCGCTGGGGAAACACTGAAGCTTTCTTT.

The chain joins TRBV7-2 to TRBJ2-7; D tentatively reads TRBD1 or TRBD2 (5 bases each). Germline CDR1 is SGHTA and CDR2 is FQGNSA. The CDR3 has 15 amino acids. V was clipped by 3 bases and J by 2 bases, with 14 bases between them. Here the CDR3 DNA reads TGTGCCAGCAGCTTTCTGGTCCGGGGCACCTACGAGCAGTACTTC. The encoded protein is CASSFLVRGTYEQYF.

CDR3 DNA: TGTGCCTGGAACCGTGGCCTCGATTCATCACCCCTCCACTTT. Its translation is CAWNRGLDSSPLHF. The chain couples TRBV30 to TRBJ1-6; D is undetermined. The germline CDR1 and CDR2 sequences are GTSNPN and SVGIG (reference sequence). The CDR3 contains 14 residues. V lost 4 bases and J 10 bases, leaving 17 bases between the germline ends.

The J gene is TRBJ2-1, the V gene TRBV2; 8 bases match TRBD1. The J segment lost 6 bases and the V segment lost 7 bases, leaving 11 bases of the junction unmatched. The CDR3 covers 15 residues. CDR1 is SNHLY and CDR2 is FYNNEI in the germline V gene. CDR3 coding DNA: TGTGCCAGCAATGCGGACAGGGTAGGTTCCAATGAGCAGTTCTTC. Protein: CASNADRVGSNEQFF.

The V call is TRBV27, the J call TRBJ1-5; 7 bases align to TRBD1. The CDR3 is 15 amino acids. The V segment lost 6 bases and the J segment 3 bases; nucleotides outside the gene matches: 8. The V gene's germline CDR1 is MNHEY and CDR2 SMNVEV (reference sequence). The CDR3 sequence: CASRRTGVDNQPQHF. The CDR3, as DNA: TGTGCCAGCAGACGTACAGGGGTCGACAATCAGCCCCAGCATTTT.

The J gene is TRBJ2-6, the V gene TRBV11-2; TRBD2 aligns across 7 bases. The germline CDR1 and CDR2 sequences are SGHAT and FQNNGV. V shed 6 bases and J 4 bases; nucleotides not matched to a gene: 15. This CDR3 is built from 18 residues. The CDR3 spells CASSYYGGELRGANVLTF. Written as DNA, the CDR3 is TGTGCCAGCAGTTACTATGGGGGGGAGCTGAGGGGGGCCAACGTCCTGACTTTC.

The V call is TRBV5-1, the J call TRBJ2-5; D is tentatively TRBD1 or TRBD2 (5 bases each). V was cut by 3 bases and J by 3 bases, with 12 bases left in between. The CDR3 spans 14 residues. In germline, CDR1 is SGHRS, CDR2 YFSETQ. The CDR3 DNA follows: TGCGCCAGCAGCTCGGGACGGGTAGAAGAGACCCAGTACTTC. Residues: CASSSGRVEETQYF.